This entry lists 5 T cell receptor beta chains sequenced from one sample in a study of T cell repertoires in cytomegalovirus infection. A single record per CDR3 protein comes from TCRdb applying MiXCR to the reads. The sample yields about 400,000 distinct CDR3 sequences, less than 20% seen once. Sample: PBMCs. These receptors were obtained from a human donor in good health (CMV status not recorded). Some clones in this sample may be carry-over from other donors' samples.

The V gene is TRBV24-1, the J gene TRBJ2-2; D not resolved. The CDR3 contains 13 residues. Germline-derived CDR1 and CDR2 are KGHDR and SFDVKD. Trimming pared 3 bases from V and 4 bases from J, leaving 5 bases between. The CDR3 nucleotides are TGTGCCACCAGTGATCTCATCACCGGGGAGCTGTTTTTT. This encodes CATSDLITGELFF.

This clonotype was found many times. The V and J genes are TRBV4-3 and TRBJ1-6; no reliable D call. Germline V CDR1 and CDR2: LGHNA, YSLEER. This CDR3 is built from 14 residues. Trimming removed 0 bases from V and 9 bases from J, with 9 bases in between. This CDR3 is CASSQEMGSSPLHF. The CDR3, as DNA: TGCGCCAGCAGCCAAGAAATGGGTAGTTCACCCCTCCACTTT.

This clonotype was picked up a small number of times. This chain joins TRBV20-1 and TRBJ2-5; D possibly corresponds to TRBD2 (7 bases). The CDR3 runs to 13 residues. CDR1 is DFQATT, CDR2 SNEGSKA, per germline (reference sequence). With 4 bases removed from V and 5 bases from J, the gap between germline ends came to 14 bases. This CDR3 is CSAKGEGAETQYF. CDR3 DNA sequence: TGCAGTGCTAAGGGGGAGGGAGCGGAGACCCAGTACTTC.

The chain has TRBV6-2 or TRBV6-3 and TRBJ2-1; D not resolved. This CDR3 has 10 amino acids. Germline V lookup: CDR1 MNHEY, CDR2 SVGEGT. The V and J ends lost 6 bases and 8 bases respectively, with 5 bases between them. CDR3 in DNA: TGTGCCAGCAGGAACCATGAGCAGTTCTTC. Translating it yields CASRNHEQFF.

This clonotype appeared many times. V usage is TRBV7-2 and J usage is TRBJ1-2; D is undetermined. Germline-derived CDR1 and CDR2 are SGHTA and FQGNSA. The CDR3 has 14 amino acids. Trimming took off 2 bases at V and 4 bases at J, with 11 bases between the two ends. The CDR3 region has the DNA TGTGCCAGCAGCTTAACGCCGGGATCCTATGGCTACACCTTC. Residues: CASSLTPGSYGYTF.